The 19 T cell receptor beta chains given below trace back to one sample, sequenced in a study of TIL therapy for anti-PD-1-resistant metastatic lung cancer. This was the immunoSEQ v3 assay. Here immunoSEQ multiplex PCR was the method, and the copy in TCRdb shows in-frame clones only, minus some. The data hold more than 45,000 clones, with roughly 70% observed a single time. Time point in this sample: pre-treatment sample, taken before nivolumab and TIL therapy. Sequencing was performed on blood, taken at baseline. These receptors were obtained from a person aged 25 to 80 with non-small cell lung cancer.

The chain couples TRBV5-1 to TRBJ1-2, with 10 nucleotides matching TRBD1. Trimming cost V 4 bases and J 4 bases; bases outside gene matches: 16. In germline, CDR1 is SGHRS, CDR2 YFSETQ. The CDR3 runs 18 residues. CDR3 residues: CASSLDRGLPMRGYGYTF. The DNA for the CDR3 is TGCGCCAGCAGCCTGGACAGGGGGTTACCTATGAGGGGCTATGGCTACACCTTC.

The J gene is TRBJ2-7, the V gene TRBV4-3; 8 bases are shared with TRBD2. The V gene's germline CDR1 is LGHNA and CDR2 YSLEER. CDR3 size: 15 residues. The V gene end was trimmed by 1 base and the J gene end by 1 base; junction bases not matched to a gene: 3. The CDR3 nucleotides are TGCGCCAGCAGCCAAGTCGTAGCGGGGTCCTACGAGCAGTACTTC. Protein: CASSQVVAGSYEQYF.

The V and J genes are TRBV19 and TRBJ1-1, with TRBD1 identical over 7 bases. Trimming removed 8 bases from V and 5 bases from J; junction bases left unmatched: 8. The germline CDR1 and CDR2 sequences are LNHDA and SQIVND (reference sequence). CDR3 length: 13 residues. The CDR3 region is CASDSGGSTEAFF. DNA for the CDR3: TGTGCCAGTGACTCAGGGGGAAGTACTGAAGCTTTCTTT.

The V gene is TRBV6-1, the J gene TRBJ2-7, with a possible D match to TRBD2 (5 bases). Germline lookup yields CDR1 MNHNS and CDR2 SASEGT. The CDR3 loop spans 12 amino acids. The V end was cut by 7 bases, the J end by 0 bases, with 7 bases between. CDR3 sequence: CASTGDSYEQYF. The CDR3, as DNA: TGTGCCAGCACCGGGGACTCCTACGAGCAGTACTTC.

This chain links TRBV19 with TRBJ1-5; the D gene is possibly TRBD1 (5 bases). The CDR3 totals 13 residues. Germline lookup yields CDR1 LNHDA and CDR2 SQIVND (reference sequence). V dropped 5 bases and J dropped 9 bases, with 14 bases sitting between them. Here the CDR3 DNA reads TGTGCCAGTAGTCGCCCCGGGGCGTCGCCCCAGCATTTT. Amino acid sequence: CASSRPGASPQHF.

The rearrangement uses TRBV18 and TRBJ1-1, with 7 nucleotides matching TRBD1. CDR1 and CDR2 (germline): KGHSH, LQKENI. The ends lost 2 bases at V and 1 base at J; junction bases unmatched: 4. The CDR3 runs 15 residues. CDR3 amino acids: CASSPTGVGNTEAFF. For the CDR3, the DNA is TGTGCCAGCTCACCAACAGGGGTGGGGAACACTGAAGCTTTCTTT.

The sample holds a few counts of this clone. The chain has TRBV30 and TRBJ2-7, with no clear D. Germline V CDR1 and CDR2: GTSNPN, SVGIG (reference sequence). The CDR3 covers 11 residues. Trimming pared 1 base from V and 8 bases from J, leaving 9 bases between. Here the CDR3 reads CAWSDFRQQYF. For the CDR3, the DNA is TGTGCCTGGAGTGACTTTCGGCAGCAGTACTTC.

The V and J genes are TRBV7-2 and TRBJ1-5, with 7 bases fitting TRBD1. V was clipped by 3 bases and J by 11 bases; unmatched bases: 7. This CDR3 has 13 amino acids. The germline CDR1 and CDR2 sequences are SGHTA and FQGNSA. The CDR3 spells CASSFNRGRAQHF. CDR3 DNA: TGTGCCAGCAGCTTTAACAGGGGCAGGGCCCAGCATTTT.

The chain couples TRBV29-1 to TRBJ1-2; D may be TRBD1 (6 bases). The germline gives CDR1 SQVTM, CDR2 ANQGSEA. V lost 3 bases, J lost 6 bases, and 20 bases lay in between. The CDR3 totals 15 residues. CDR3 DNA sequence: TGCAGCGTTGATGCCCCCGGTAGGGGGTGGAATGGCTACACCTTC. Protein sequence: CSVDAPGRGWNGYTF.

This clone was found a few times. The chain joins TRBV7-8 to TRBJ1-2; no clear D gene. V lost 3 bases and J 0 bases, leaving 14 bases between the germline ends. There are 16 residues in the CDR3. Per the germline V gene, CDR1 is SGHVS and CDR2 is FQNEAQ. CDR3 nucleotides: TGTGCCAGCAGCTTGCAGTCATCTTTAGCTAACTATGGCTACACCTTC. This encodes CASSLQSSLANYGYTF.

This chain joins TRBV2 and TRBJ2-2; a weak D match, TRBD2 (6 bases). The CDR3 is made up of 16 amino acids. Trimming stripped 0 bases from V and 7 bases from J, with 15 bases between. Germline-derived CDR1 and CDR2 are SNHLY and FYNNEI. The CDR3 nucleotides are TGTGCCAGCAGTGAAGCGTCGCAGGGAGGTAACGGGGAGCTGTTTTTT. This encodes CASSEASQGGNGELFF.

The V call is TRBV5-1, the J call TRBJ2-7, with TRBD2 matching 8 bases. Germline CDR1 SGHRS, CDR2 YFSETQ. V lost 0 bases and J lost 2; bases outside the gene matches: 4. The CDR3 contains 15 residues. CDR3 protein: CASSLGSGATYEQYF. The DNA of the CDR3 is TGCGCCAGCAGCTTGGGTAGCGGGGCAACCTACGAGCAGTACTTC.

The chain combines TRBV5-4 with TRBJ2-7, with 11 bases aligning to TRBD1. CDR1 is SGHNT, CDR2 YYREEE, per germline (reference sequence). This CDR3 is built from 17 residues. J lost 3 bases, V lost 4 bases, and 12 bases had no gene match. This CDR3 is CASSPARTGGSVYEQYF. The CDR3 DNA is TGTGCCAGCAGCCCTGCCCGGACAGGGGGCAGCGTCTACGAGCAGTACTTC.

This clone occurred once. This rearrangement joins TRBV2 to TRBJ2-3; TRBD2 might be the D (6 bases). CDR1 SNHLY and CDR2 FYNNEI come from the germline V gene. The CDR3 consists of 14 residues. V was shortened by 5 bases and J by 0 bases, with 9 bases between the two germline ends. The CDR3 coding sequence is TGTGCCAGCAGTTGGAGCGGGAGCACAGATACGCAGTATTTT. Protein: CASSWSGSTDTQYF.

This clone was seen once. The V and J genes are TRBV11-2 and TRBJ2-5, with 8 bases that match TRBD2. The V segment lost 6 bases and the J segment 4 bases; nucleotides outside the gene matches: 13. The CDR3 is 16 amino acids. The germline gives CDR1 SGHAT, CDR2 FQNNGV. The CDR3 reads CASSSRASGSRETQYF. The CDR3, as DNA: TGTGCCAGCAGTTCACGGGCAAGCGGGAGCCGAGAGACCCAGTACTTC.

This clone was picked up one time. The V call is TRBV7-2, the J call TRBJ2-7, with 7 nucleotides matching TRBD2. The germline V gene encodes CDR1 SGHTA and CDR2 FQGNSA. J was trimmed by 2 bases and V by 5 bases; bases with no gene match: 3. The length of the CDR3 is 13 residues. The CDR3 region is CASSGGGTYEQYF. In nucleotides, the CDR3 is TGTGCCAGCAGCGGGGGGGGAACCTACGAGCAGTACTTC. Combining the CDR3 with reference TRBV7-2 and TRBJ2-7 gives the whole variable domain GAGVSQSPSNKVTEKGKDVELRCDPISGHTALYWYRQSLGQGLEFLIYFQGNSAPDKSGLPSDRFSAERTGGSVSTLTIQRTQQEDSAVYLCASSGGGTYEQYFGPGTRLTVT.

V is TRBV7-9 and J is TRBJ1-2; D gene unclear. Germline V lookup: CDR1 SEHNR, CDR2 FQNEAQ (reference sequence). The V end was cut by 1 base, the J end by 1 base, with 16 bases between. The CDR3 runs 17 residues. The CDR3, as DNA: TGTGCCAGCAGCTTAGAAACTGGGTCGGGAGATAACTATGGCTACACCTTC. This translates into CASSLETGSGDNYGYTF.

The chain combines TRBV15 with TRBJ2-3, with 10 bases aligning to TRBD2. Per the germline V gene, CDR1 is LNHNV and CDR2 is YYDKDF (reference sequence). V lost 5 bases to trimming and J lost 1 base; unmatched junction nucleotides: 12. The CDR3 contains 18 residues. The CDR3 region has the DNA TGTGCCACCAGCGGCGAGCGGGGGGGCAATTTCGGCACAGATACGCAGTATTTT. Translated, it gives CATSGERGGNFGTDTQYF.

The rearrangement uses TRBV30 and TRBJ2-7, with D maybe TRBD2 (5 bases). Germline V gene lookup returns CDR1 GTSNPN and CDR2 SVGIG (reference sequence). Trimming took off 1 base at V and 5 bases at J, with 24 bases between the two ends. This CDR3 has 17 amino acids. CDR3 region: CAWSGRHWTGGLHEQYF. CDR3 in DNA: TGTGCCTGGAGTGGCCGCCACTGGACCGGAGGCCTCCACGAGCAGTACTTC.